The text below deals with one TCR beta chain. Its antigen is unknown. This record belongs to a study of cytomegalovirus exposure and HLA in healthy donors. The germline V gene has CDR1 SNHLY and CDR2 FYNNEI. The V gene lost 6 bases and the J gene lost 9 bases, with 17 bases spanning the gap. This CDR3 is 13 amino acids long. Findings and caveats of the study: The authors confirmed in vitro that a few CMV-associated chains were specific for CMV antigens. DRB1 showed the most TCR associations and HLA-C the fewest in a later analysis, as rates varied by HLA locus. HLA-A and HLA-B allele assignments for most subjects were reportedly predicted accurately using TCR beta sequences.

A multiplex PCR was run with 60 Vbeta primers and 13 Jbeta primers. TCRdb's copy holds only in-frame clones and misses some; the assay was immunoSEQ multiplex PCR. Among around 91,000 clones, more than 55% were seen once, and the ten largest hold about 2.5%. The chain joins TRBV2 to TRBJ2-5; perhaps TRBD2 as D (6 bases). The sequenced sample consisted of PBMCs. The clonotype comes from a human donor in good health. This CDR3 is CASSGLPRESQYF. CDR3 nucleotide sequence: TGTGCCAGCAGCGGACTACCAAGAGAATCCCAGTACTTC. Based on the CDR3 plus reference TRBV2 and TRBJ2-5, the full variable domain is EPEVTQTPSHQVTQMGQEVILRCVPISNHLYFYWYRQILGQKVEFLVSFYNNEISEKSEIFDDQFSVERPDGSNFTLKIRSTKLEDSAMYFCASSGLPRESQYFGPGTRLLVL.